This TCR beta chain was captured by sequencing in a study of T cell responses to AZD1222 COVID-19 vaccine (dated by TCRdb to the early 2020s). In the study overall: TCR sequencing was performed for fewer than 250 trial participants, of whom about 200 were given two doses of AZD1222 and 26 were given two doses of MenACWY control vaccine. Enrollment into the trials was organized by age into subgroups of 18-55, 56-69 and 70-plus years, and those subgroups contained approximately 160, 26 and 62 TCR-sequenced participants, respectively. What the research found in general, with its limitations: In the small 56-69-year group, the increase in depth fell short of significance, most likely because of low power. Nearly half of unique spike-specific TCRs reportedly recognized epitopes outside regions mutated in the B.1.351 and B.1.1.7 variants. Only five or six AZD1222 recipients were SARS-CoV-2 seropositive at baseline, limiting conclusions about previously exposed vaccinees. A significant rise in spike-specific TCR breadth and depth was observed after two AZD1222 doses relative to day 0 and relative to MenACWY recipients. Because no day 14 peak-response samples were available, repertoires were characterized only after the peak T cell response. Participants were mostly white British and included more females than males, and it was suggested by the authors that clonal diversity may have been underestimated. The whole spike protein was spanned by vaccine-associated CD4 TCRs, and dominant responses were seen in regions 160-218 and 743-854.

The CDR3 regions of human TCRbeta chains were analyzed by immunosequencing. In the paper's pipeline: TCRs in the repertoires were matched against a reference library of SARS-CoV-2-specific TCRs that had been generated with the MIRA antigen-specificity platform. Breadth meant the fraction of unique TCRs that were SARS-CoV-2-associated, whereas depth meant the fraction of total T cells that were SARS-CoV-2-associated. Each spike-specific TCR was assigned to its reactive spike region and to a CD4 or CD8 class using the MIRA data. Log10-transformed breadth and depth values were compared by one-way ANOVA with Sidak's multiple comparisons tests. TCRdb took this table from immuneACCESS and kept in-frame rearrangements with V and J called. Such tables lack part of the clones; where checked against another copy, unresolved V genes explain under half of the gap, and the rest is unexplained. The DNA gave D and trimming, while V, J and clone size come from that table. The sample table shows over 65,000 clones, and about 91% are seen once. The ten largest clones take up roughly 7% of the sample.

The intended sense of this specimen's time point label: baseline before first vaccination. The treatment or condition label, read with the paper, signifies: meningococcal conjugate vaccine given as trial control. The vaccinee samples were drawn from two UK trials, COV001 and COV002, one of which was a single-blind randomized controlled phase 2/3 trial testing AZD1222 (ChAdOx1 nCoV-19) in healthy adults. For TCRbeta chain sequencing, PBMC samples were collected from trial participants at day 0 and at day 28 after the second dose. On this clone: Its antigen is unknown. No qualities accompany the bases; no much larger clone lies one base away.

In the germline V gene, CDR1 corresponds to LGHNA and CDR2 to YSLEER. After removal of 0 bases from V and 7 bases from J, the junction retains 8 bases not matched to a gene. The CDR3 runs 16 amino acids, cysteine and phenylalanine included. Just the 48-base CDR3 DNA is kept, in frame starting at base 1. The receptor was isolated from an adult in good health. The sequence joins TRBV4-3 to TRBJ1-5; TRBD1 fits 8 bases in the junction. The material sequenced was peripheral blood, taken on day 0 of MenACWY control vaccination. The CDR3 in this case is CASSQEVGTGGQPQHF. The nucleotide sequence is TGCGCCAGCAGCCAAGAAGTTGGGACAGGAGGACAGCCCCAGCATTTT.